These 23 T cell receptor beta chains were sequenced from one sample in a study of cytomegalovirus exposure and HLA in healthy donors. The primer mix had 60 Vbeta and 13 Jbeta primers. Produced via immunoSEQ multiplex PCR; TCRdb's table is partial and in-frame only. The table has 100,000 to 120,000 clones, around 83% seen once. Source material: PBMCs. These TCRs come from a woman aged 60-70 years in good health and CMV-seropositive.

The chain is built from TRBV6-1 and TRBJ1-4, with TRBD1 matching 9 bases. V dropped 3 bases and J dropped 2; count of bases not matched to a gene: 7. Germline CDR1 is MNHNS and CDR2 is SASEGT. The CDR3 is made up of 17 amino acids. The CDR3 bases are TGTGCCAGCAGTGATTTGGGACAGGGAACCACTAATGAAAAACTGTTTTTT. Translated, it gives CASSDLGQGTTNEKLFF.

This chain connects TRBV4-1 to TRBJ1-1, with a weak D call TRBD1 (5 bases). This CDR3 region has 13 residues. Trimming took 5 bases from V and 11 from J, leaving 18 bases between them. Looked up from germline, CDR1 is MGHRA and CDR2 is YSYEKL. The CDR3 region has the DNA TGCGCCAGCAGCAAAACCCCGCTGGCAGGGGCTTTCTTT. It specifies CASSKTPLAGAFF.

The chain carries TRBV7-9 and TRBJ1-2; the D gene is possibly TRBD1 (6 bases). This CDR3 is 14 amino acids long. Per the germline V gene, CDR1 is SEHNR and CDR2 is FQNEAQ (reference sequence). V lost 2 bases, J lost 4 bases, and 11 bases lay in between. CDR3 in DNA: TGTGCCAGCAGCTTATACGGACAGTTCTATGGCTACACCTTC. Protein product: CASSLYGQFYGYTF.

This clone occurred a few times. J is TRBJ1-1 and V is TRBV18, with 8 bases fitting TRBD1. The CDR3 is 13 residues long. After removal of 3 bases from V and 4 bases from J, the junction contained 1 base not matched to a gene. Germline CDR1 reads KGHSH; CDR2 reads LQKENI. The CDR3 spells CASSPTGGTEAFF. The CDR3 DNA is TGTGCCAGCTCACCTACAGGGGGCACTGAAGCTTTCTTT.

The chain is built from TRBV6-5 and TRBJ2-7; 8 nucleotides align to TRBD2. The V gene end was trimmed by 0 bases and the J gene end by 7 bases; junction bases not matched to a gene: 11. The germline CDR1 and CDR2 sequences are MNHEY and SVGAGI. This CDR3 has 16 amino acids. The CDR3 sequence: CASSYSRRGVSWEQYF. Written as DNA, the CDR3 is TGTGCCAGCAGTTACTCGAGGCGGGGGGTTTCGTGGGAGCAGTACTTC.

This clone was seen a handful of times. The V and J genes are TRBV6-6 and TRBJ2-7; the D is unclear. The CDR3 covers 12 residues. Per germline, CDR1 MNHNY and CDR2 SVGAGI (reference sequence). V was shortened by 5 bases and J by 4 bases, with 9 bases between the two germline ends. The CDR3 loop reads CASSPLRYEQYF. The DNA of the CDR3 is TGTGCCAGCAGTCCCTTGAGGTACGAGCAGTACTTC.

This chain connects TRBV28 to TRBJ1-6, with TRBD1 matching over 7 bases. The CDR3 length is 15 residues. J lost 5 bases, V lost 1 base, and 2 bases had no gene match. Germline CDR1 is MDHEN and CDR2 is SYDVKM. The CDR3 DNA reads TGTGCCAGCAGTTTATTGACAGGGAATAATTCACCCCTCCACTTT. Protein product: CASSLLTGNNSPLHF.

The chain has TRBV2 and TRBJ2-3, with D possibly TRBD1 on 6 matching bases. CDR3 size: 15 residues. V shed 6 bases and J shed 6 bases, with 19 bases lying between them. Germline assignment: CDR1 SNHLY and CDR2 FYNNEI. The CDR3 DNA reads as TGTGCCAGCAGAATATCTCACACAGGGTTTGATACGCAGTATTTT. Its translation is CASRISHTGFDTQYF.

The chain joins TRBV27 to TRBJ2-5; maybe TRBD2 (5 bases). Germline values: CDR1 MNHEY, CDR2 SMNVEV (reference sequence). The V and J ends lost 11 bases and 5 bases respectively, with 27 bases between them. The CDR3 runs 16 residues. The CDR3 loop is CAGEAERREQWETQYF. CDR3 DNA sequence: TGTGCCGGCGAAGCGGAGAGAAGGGAGCAGTGGGAGACCCAGTACTTC.

Written as DNA, the CDR3 is TGTGCCAGCAGCGAACGGCAGGGCGGCACAGATACGCAGTATTTT. Encoded protein: CASSERQGGTDTQYF. The gene calls are TRBV6-1 and TRBJ2-3; a weak D match, TRBD1 (5 bases). CDR1 and CDR2 from the germline V gene are MNHNS and SASEGT. The V and J ends lost 6 bases and 1 base respectively, with 14 bases between them. The CDR3 has 15 amino acids.

The chain couples TRBV5-4 to TRBJ1-2, with D unresolved. V gave up 1 base and J gave up 4 bases, with 8 bases separating them. This CDR3 is built from 13 residues. Germline V gene lookup returns CDR1 SGHNT and CDR2 YYREEE (reference sequence). The CDR3 reads CASSLYGPYGYTF. The CDR3 nucleotides read TGTGCCAGCAGCTTGTATGGGCCCTATGGCTACACCTTC.

The CDR3 coding sequence is TGTGCCAGCTCGACAAGACAGGGGGCGCAAGAGACCCAGTACTTC. It specifies CASSTRQGAQETQYF. This chain connects TRBV18 to TRBJ2-5; 10 bases agree with TRBD1. Germline V gene data show CDR1 as KGHSH and CDR2 as LQKENI. With 6 bases clipped from V and 2 bases from J, the junction kept 6 bases outside the gene matches. The CDR3 sequence is 15 residues long.

This chain uses TRBV19 with TRBJ2-2; 8 bases align to TRBD1. With V trimmed by 6 bases and J by 1 base, 7 bases remained unmatched. Germline V gene lookup returns CDR1 LNHDA and CDR2 SQIVND (reference sequence). This CDR3 is 16 amino acids long. DNA of the CDR3: TGTGCCAGTAGCCCTTTCGGACAGGGGAACACCGGGGAGCTGTTTTTT. Translation: CASSPFGQGNTGELFF.

The chain has TRBV28 and TRBJ1-2; the D gene is possibly TRBD1 (6 bases). Germline V gene lookup returns CDR1 MDHEN and CDR2 SYDVKM. The CDR3 loop spans 14 amino acids. Trimming shortened V by 3 bases and J by 3 bases, and 11 bases separated the two germline ends. CDR3 region: CASSLGAGHYGYTF. CDR3 in DNA: TGTGCCAGCAGTTTGGGGGCAGGCCACTATGGCTACACCTTC.

Comments on this clone: Different DNA sequences within this sample yield the same CDR3. The chain is built from TRBV7-8 and TRBJ1-5, with TRBD1 matching 11 bases. Trimming at V came to 5 bases and at J to 6 bases, leaving 3 bases not matched to a gene. The CDR3 length is 14 residues. CDR1 and CDR2 from the germline V gene are SGHVS and FQNEAQ. The CDR3 nucleotides read TGTGCCAGCAGCCGCGGGACAGGGGGTCAGCCCCAGCATTTT. It encodes CASSRGTGGQPQHF. Drawing the rest from reference TRBV7-8 and TRBJ1-5, the complete variable domain is GAGVSQSPRYKVAKRGQDVALRCDPISGHVSLFWYQQALGQGPEFLTYFQNEAQLDKSGLPSDRFFAERPEGSVSTLKIQRTQQEDSAVYLCASSRGTGGQPQHFGDGTRLSIL.

The CDR3 here is CASSAGQGFLLSEKLFF. CDR3 DNA sequence: TGTGCCAGCAGCGCGGGACAGGGGTTCCTGCTTAGTGAAAAACTGTTTTTT. This chain connects TRBV7-8 to TRBJ1-4, with 10 bases identical to TRBD1. Germline CDR1 SGHVS, CDR2 FQNEAQ. This CDR3 region has 17 residues. The V gene end was trimmed by 5 bases and the J gene end by 7 bases; junction bases not matched to a gene: 13.

The rearrangement links TRBV4-1 to TRBJ2-7, with a possible D match to TRBD1 (6 bases). Per germline, CDR1 MGHRA and CDR2 YSYEKL. The CDR3 consists of 15 residues. Trimming stripped 1 base from V and 0 bases from J, with 10 bases between. The CDR3 loop is CASSQVRDNSYEQYF. CDR3 in DNA: TGCGCCAGCAGCCAAGTTCGGGACAACTCCTACGAGCAGTACTTC.

In DNA form, the CDR3 reads TGCGCCAGCAGCCAAACGGGACTAGCGACGGCGACCCAGTACTTC. As protein: CASSQTGLATATQYF. This chain uses TRBV4-1 with TRBJ2-5; 10 positions agree with TRBD2. Trimming removed 2 bases from V and 7 bases from J; junction bases left unmatched: 7. Germline lookup yields CDR1 MGHRA and CDR2 YSYEKL. This CDR3 is built from 15 residues.

This rearrangement joins TRBV19 to TRBJ2-1; 11 nucleotides agree with TRBD2. Trimming removed 4 bases from V and 3 bases from J; junction bases left unmatched: 2. Germline V lookup: CDR1 LNHDA, CDR2 SQIVND (reference sequence). This CDR3 is 15 amino acids long. In nucleotides, the CDR3 is TGTGCCAGTAGTACTACTAGCGGGAGCTACAATGAGCAGTTCTTC. It yields the protein CASSTTSGSYNEQFF.

The chain is built from TRBV30 and TRBJ1-4; no definite D call. This CDR3 spans 11 amino acids. CDR1 GTSNPN and CDR2 SVGIG come from the germline V gene (reference sequence). V was clipped by 0 bases and J by 8 bases, with 4 bases between them. The CDR3 DNA sequence: TGTGCCTGGAGTGTACACGAAAAACTGTTTTTT. Protein: CAWSVHEKLFF.

The chain has TRBV2 and TRBJ2-7; 8 positions match TRBD2. Trimming at V came to 5 bases and at J to 3 bases, leaving 6 bases not matched to a gene. From germline, CDR1 is SNHLY and CDR2 FYNNEI. The CDR3 contains 14 residues. CDR3 sequence: CASSISGGDYEQYF. CDR3 coding DNA: TGTGCCAGCAGTATCTCGGGAGGGGACTACGAGCAGTACTTC.

The genes are TRBV7-9 and TRBJ2-1; 7 positions agree with TRBD2. Germline loops: CDR1 SEHNR, CDR2 FQNEAQ (reference sequence). The CDR3 length is 18 residues. Trimming cost V 2 bases and J 0 bases; bases outside gene matches: 10. Here the CDR3 DNA reads TGTGCCAGCAGCTTAATTCTGCGGCGCGGGAGCTCCTACAATGAGCAGTTCTTC. Protein: CASSLILRRGSSYNEQFF.

This clone was detected only once. V and J are TRBV11-2 and TRBJ1-6, with unresolved D. The V end was cut by 7 bases, the J end by 8 bases, with 12 bases between. The length of the CDR3 is 13 residues. Germline CDR1 SGHAT, CDR2 FQNNGV. CDR3: CASTESRDSPLHF. For the CDR3, the DNA is TGTGCCAGCACCGAGTCCCGGGATTCACCCCTCCACTTT.